Included here is one T cell receptor (beta chain) sequence, with context. The protocol was immunoSEQ multiplex PCR, while the TCRdb copy is restricted to in-frame clones and leaves out a portion. The sample contains 350,000 to 400,000 clones, around 91% of which appear only once. The data derive from a study of blood T cell repertoires in COVID-19. Study summary: PBMCs, B-cell-depleted T cells, or T cells were the source of the cDNA or gDNA that made up the material.

Trimming removed 5 bases at V and 4 bases at J, with 14 bases between. The germline V gene has CDR1 MNHEY and CDR2 SVGAGI. CDR3 length: 14 amino acids. The sequenced sample was peripheral blood. The origin of this receptor is a man younger than 35 with active or convalescent COVID-19. This chain links TRBV6-5 with TRBJ2-5, with a possible D match to TRBD1 (6 bases). CDR3 sequence: CASSQWTERETQYF. The CDR3 DNA follows: TGTGCCAGCAGTCAATGGACAGAACGAGAGACCCAGTACTTC.